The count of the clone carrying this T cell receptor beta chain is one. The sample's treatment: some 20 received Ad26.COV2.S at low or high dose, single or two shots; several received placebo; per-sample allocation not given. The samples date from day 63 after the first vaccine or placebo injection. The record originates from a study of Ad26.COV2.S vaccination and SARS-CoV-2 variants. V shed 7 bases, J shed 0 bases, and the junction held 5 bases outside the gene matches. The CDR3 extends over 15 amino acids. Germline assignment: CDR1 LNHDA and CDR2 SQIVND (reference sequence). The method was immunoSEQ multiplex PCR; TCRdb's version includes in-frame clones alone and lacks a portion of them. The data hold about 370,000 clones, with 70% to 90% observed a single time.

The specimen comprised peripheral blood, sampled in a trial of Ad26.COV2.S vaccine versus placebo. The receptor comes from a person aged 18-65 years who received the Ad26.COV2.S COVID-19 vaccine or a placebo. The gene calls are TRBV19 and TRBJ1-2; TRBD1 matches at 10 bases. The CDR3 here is CASKPDRGANYGYTF. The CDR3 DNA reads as TGTGCCAGTAAGCCGGACAGGGGGGCTAACTATGGCTACACCTTC.